What follows are 28 T cell receptor beta chains derived from one specimen sequenced in a study of neoadjuvant anti-PD-1 for oral cavity cancer. The method was immunoSEQ multiplex PCR; TCRdb's version includes in-frame clones alone and lacks a portion of them. The table lists 73,000 or so clones, 80% to 90% of them singletons. Time point meaning: after neoadjuvant nivolumab, at surgical resection. Sequencing was performed on PBMCs, taken after nivolumab (anti-PD-1) treatment. Receptor source: a person aged 35-80 years with oral cavity squamous cell carcinoma.

V usage is TRBV27 and J usage is TRBJ1-5; the D gene is possibly TRBD1 (6 bases). Deletions cut 10 bases from V and 6 bases from J, with 19 bases between. The CDR3 runs 14 residues. Germline lookup yields CDR1 MNHEY and CDR2 SMNVEV (reference sequence). CDR3 residues: CATRGGGLGQPQHF. CDR3 nucleotides: TGTGCCACCCGAGGGGGTGGGTTGGGTCAGCCCCAGCATTTT.

This clone was counted once. V and J are TRBV6-5 and TRBJ1-1; no firm D call. V was pared by 2 bases and J by 5 bases, with 12 bases between. CDR1 and CDR2 (germline): MNHEY, SVGAGI. This CDR3 contains 14 residues. The chain's CDR3 is CASSYRGMGTEAFF. CDR3 bases: TGTGCCAGCAGTTACCGGGGAATGGGAACTGAAGCTTTCTTT.

The chain couples TRBV28 to TRBJ1-4; no reliable D call. Germline V gene data show CDR1 as MDHEN and CDR2 as SYDVKM. The CDR3 has 17 amino acids. V lost 2 bases, J lost 0 bases, and 13 bases lay in between. CDR3 amino acids: CASSLGWSPPTNEKLFF. In nucleotides, the CDR3 is TGTGCCAGCAGTTTAGGTTGGTCACCACCAACTAATGAAAAACTGTTTTTT.

The V call is TRBV7-3, the J call TRBJ1-1; weak D call: TRBD1 (5 bases). The CDR3 consists of 14 residues. Germline loops: CDR1 SGHTA, CDR2 FQGTGA. The V and J ends lost 5 bases and 7 bases respectively, with 17 bases between them. The CDR3 here is CASSPPGGGREAFF. The CDR3 DNA is TGTGCCAGCAGCCCACCGGGGGGAGGGCGTGAAGCTTTCTTT.

This clone was counted once. The genes are TRBV28 and TRBJ2-2; D might be TRBD2 (6 bases). The CDR3 has 15 amino acids. Trimming pared 2 bases from V and 5 bases from J, leaving 12 bases between. Germline CDR1 reads MDHEN; CDR2 reads SYDVKM. The CDR3 DNA reads TGTGCCAGCAGTTTAATTGGGCTAGCGACCGGGGAGCTGTTTTTT. It encodes CASSLIGLATGELFF.

This chain links TRBV4-1 with TRBJ1-5; maybe TRBD1 (6 bases). The CDR3 is 16 amino acids. Germline loops: CDR1 MGHRA, CDR2 YSYEKL. V shed 0 bases and J shed 2 bases, with 11 bases lying between them. CDR3 residues: CASSQDGRGGNQPQHF. CDR3 sequence (DNA): TGCGCCAGCAGCCAAGATGGCAGGGGCGGCAATCAGCCCCAGCATTTT.

CDR3 amino acids: CASSEDTSGRIADTQYF. The CDR3 nucleotides are TGTGCCAGCAGTGAAGACACTAGCGGGAGGATTGCAGATACGCAGTATTTT. The chain links TRBV6-1 to TRBJ2-3, with 12 bases aligning to TRBD2. This CDR3 is built from 17 residues. The germline V gene has CDR1 MNHNS and CDR2 SASEGT. After removal of 1 base from V and 4 bases from J, the junction contained 6 bases not matched to a gene.

The chain couples TRBV28 to TRBJ2-3; 10 bases map to TRBD2. Germline loops: CDR1 MDHEN, CDR2 SYDVKM. The CDR3 is 13 residues long. J was trimmed by 6 bases and V by 5 bases; bases with no gene match: 2. The CDR3 sequence is CASSLSGRDTQYF. The CDR3 DNA reads as TGTGCCAGCAGTCTTAGCGGGAGGGATACGCAGTATTTT.

This chain links TRBV19 with TRBJ1-1; D remains ambiguous. This CDR3 region has 15 residues. Trimming removed 0 bases from V and 7 bases from J, with 15 bases in between. Germline V lookup: CDR1 LNHDA, CDR2 SQIVND (reference sequence). Here the CDR3 reads CASSIDRGGNGEAFF. The CDR3 region has the DNA TGTGCCAGTAGTATAGATCGAGGAGGGAACGGTGAAGCTTTCTTT.

The chain uses TRBV9 and TRBJ2-1, with D perhaps matching TRBD2 (6 bases). The CDR3 loop spans 15 amino acids. Germline CDR1 reads SGDLS; CDR2 reads YYNGEE. The V end was cut by 0 bases, the J end by 2 bases, with 9 bases between. CDR3 sequence reads: CASSVVSGTYNEQFF. CDR3 nucleotides: TGTGCCAGCAGCGTAGTTAGCGGAACCTACAATGAGCAGTTCTTC.

This clone has just a few counts. The chain carries TRBV6-5 and TRBJ2-2; no firm D call. The CDR3 consists of 14 residues. In germline, CDR1 is MNHEY, CDR2 SVGAGI. With 0 bases removed from V and 0 bases from J, the gap between germline ends came to 2 bases. As DNA, the CDR3 is TGTGCCAGCAGTTACTCCCCGAACACCGGGGAGCTGTTTTTT. It yields the protein CASSYSPNTGELFF.

The rearrangement links TRBV19 to TRBJ2-1; D is undetermined. Deletions cut 4 bases from V and 4 bases from J, with 14 bases between. Per germline, CDR1 LNHDA and CDR2 SQIVND (reference sequence). The CDR3 has 15 residues. This chain's CDR3 is CASSTGRWSYNEQFF. In nucleotides, the CDR3 is TGTGCCAGTAGTACTGGCCGGTGGTCTTACAATGAGCAGTTCTTC.

The chain links TRBV5-1 to TRBJ1-1; no clear D gene. Germline assignment: CDR1 SGHRS and CDR2 YFSETQ. V lost 1 base and J lost 4, with 14 bases in between. This CDR3 is built from 15 residues. The CDR3 sequence is CASSLTENAATEAFF. As DNA, the CDR3 is TGCGCCAGCAGCTTGACGGAAAATGCGGCCACTGAAGCTTTCTTT.

In DNA, the CDR3 is TGCGCCAGCAGCCAACCTAGCGGGATGGGGAGCTCCTACAATGAGCAGTTCTTC. Protein: CASSQPSGMGSSYNEQFF. V and J are TRBV4-1 and TRBJ2-1, with 9 positions matching TRBD2. The V gene end was trimmed by 2 bases and the J gene end by 0 bases; junction bases not matched to a gene: 8. The germline gives CDR1 MGHRA, CDR2 YSYEKL. The CDR3 sequence is 18 residues long.

The chain has TRBV21-1 and TRBJ2-7. TRBV21-1 counts as a pseudogene. The CDR3 loop spans 15 amino acids. The CDR3 is CASSKVRRSSYEQYF. Written as DNA, the CDR3 is TGTGCCAGCAGCAAAGTCCGACGTAGCTCCTACGAGCAGTACTTC.

The V and J genes are TRBV7-3 and TRBJ2-2; 9 nucleotides match TRBD1. Germline V CDR1 and CDR2: SGHTA, FQGTGA. This CDR3 region has 17 residues. Trimming took 5 bases from V and 3 from J; bases not matched to a gene: 10. The CDR3 here is CASSRASGQGHTGELFF. The CDR3 nucleotides read TGTGCCAGCAGCCGTGCCTCGGGACAGGGACACACCGGGGAGCTGTTTTTT. The whole variable domain, filled in from reference TRBV7-3 and TRBJ2-2, reads GAGVSQTPSNKVTEKGKYVELRCDPISGHTALYWYRQSLGQGPEFLIYFQGTGAADDSGLPNDRFFAVRPEGSVSTLKIQRTERGDSAVYLCASSRASGQGHTGELFFGEGSRLTVL.

Relative to its sample, this clone is medium-sized. V gene TRBV10-2 combines with J gene TRBJ1-2; the match to TRBD1 covers 7 bases. V lost 0 bases to trimming and J lost 13 bases; unmatched junction nucleotides: 11. The length of the CDR3 is 14 residues. Germline V gives CDR1 WSHSY, CDR2 SAAADI. The DNA of the CDR3 is TGCGCCAGCAGTGAGTCCCGGGACAGCATGTTTCCCACCTTC. It yields the protein CASSESRDSMFPTF.

This chain joins TRBV10-3 and TRBJ2-7; 9 nucleotides agree with TRBD1. Germline CDR1 and CDR2: ENHRY and SYGVKD. J was trimmed by 7 bases and V by 4 bases; bases with no gene match: 8. The CDR3 covers 14 residues. CDR3 in DNA: TGTGCCATCAGTGTGGGGGACAGGGCAGGTGAGCAGTACTTC. This gives the protein CAISVGDRAGEQYF.

V gene TRBV11-3 combines with J gene TRBJ2-1, with 7 bases lining up with TRBD2. This CDR3 is 15 amino acids long. Germline trimming cut 3 bases from V and 3 bases from J; bases unmatched to any gene: 5. Germline V gene sequence: CDR1 SGHNT, CDR2 YENEEA. The CDR3 sequence: CASSFSGSNYNEQFF. Written as DNA, the CDR3 is TGTGCCAGCAGCTTTAGCGGGTCCAACTACAATGAGCAGTTCTTC.

This clone was counted a few times. The chain recombines TRBV7-8 with TRBJ2-7; D uncertain. This CDR3 has 10 amino acids. Trimming left V 8 bases short and J 2 bases short, with 4 bases between. Germline V gene data show CDR1 as SGHVS and CDR2 as FQNEAQ. Here the CDR3 DNA reads TGTGCCAGCGGTACCTACGAGCAGTACTTC. This encodes CASGTYEQYF. Full variable domain (outside the CDR3, taken from reference TRBV7-8 and TRBJ2-7): GAGVSQSPRYKVAKRGQDVALRCDPISGHVSLFWYQQALGQGPEFLTYFQNEAQLDKSGLPSDRFFAERPEGSVSTLKIQRTQQEDSAVYLCASGTYEQYFGPGTRLTVT.

The V gene is TRBV7-2, the J gene TRBJ2-3; 9 nucleotides agree with TRBD2. The ends lost 2 bases at V and 2 bases at J; junction bases unmatched: 2. The CDR3 has 15 residues. The germline CDR1 and CDR2 sequences are SGHTA and FQGNSA. The DNA of the CDR3 is TGTGCCAGCAGCTTAACTAGCGGGTTCACAGATACGCAGTATTTT. This gives the protein CASSLTSGFTDTQYF.

The rearrangement uses TRBV29-1 and TRBJ2-2, with D hard to call. The CDR3 is 14 residues long. The V gene's germline CDR1 is SQVTM and CDR2 ANQGSEA. V was cut by 5 bases and J by 0 bases, with 10 bases left in between. Written as DNA, the CDR3 is TGCAGCGTTCGAACGTTCGCGAACACCGGGGAGCTGTTTTTT. Translating gives CSVRTFANTGELFF.

The chain joins TRBV28 to TRBJ1-1; D not certain. From germline, CDR1 is MDHEN and CDR2 SYDVKM. The CDR3 loop spans 14 amino acids. V lost 5 bases, J lost 1 base, and 11 bases lay in between. This CDR3 is CASSPLGGNTEAFF. CDR3 coding DNA: TGTGCCAGCAGTCCCCTGGGCGGGAACACTGAAGCTTTCTTT.

CDR3 loop: CASSWSGGGSTDTQYF. The CDR3 bases are TGTGCCAGCAGTTGGTCTGGGGGCGGGAGCACAGATACGCAGTATTTT. V gene TRBV5-6 combines with J gene TRBJ2-3, with a weak D call TRBD1 (6 bases). CDR1 and CDR2 (germline): SGHDT, YYEEEE. The CDR3 covers 16 residues. The V gene lost 5 bases and the J gene lost 0 bases, with 16 bases spanning the gap.

This rearrangement joins TRBV5-1 to TRBJ2-5; D is unresolved. V shed 4 bases and J shed 4 bases, with 14 bases lying between them. From germline, CDR1 is SGHRS and CDR2 YFSETQ. CDR3 length: 14 amino acids. CDR3 sequence reads: CASSQISRVETQYF. The CDR3 region has the DNA TGCGCCAGCAGCCAAATCAGTAGGGTAGAGACCCAGTACTTC.

This chain links TRBV29-1 with TRBJ2-1, with TRBD2 as a possible D gene (5 bases). The CDR3 is 12 amino acids. Trimming took off 6 bases at V and 0 bases at J, with 6 bases between the two ends. Germline lookup yields CDR1 SQVTM and CDR2 ANQGSEA. CDR3 DNA: TGCAGCGTAGGGAGCTCCTACAATGAGCAGTTCTTC. This encodes CSVGSSYNEQFF.

This chain uses TRBV19 with TRBJ1-2, with TRBD1 matching over 7 bases. Losses at the gene ends were 4 bases for V and 4 bases for J; bases not matched to a gene: 3. Germline loops: CDR1 LNHDA, CDR2 SQIVND (reference sequence). The CDR3 is made up of 13 amino acids. The DNA of the CDR3 is TGTGCCAGTAGTAAACAGGGGTCCTATGGCTACACCTTC. Translation: CASSKQGSYGYTF.

V gene TRBV27 combines with J gene TRBJ1-4; D remains unclear. V lost 3 bases to trimming and J lost 4 bases, with 9 bases between them. This CDR3 contains 14 residues. Germline V lookup: CDR1 MNHEY, CDR2 SMNVEV (reference sequence). The CDR3 here is CASSFAPLNEKLFF. CDR3 bases: TGTGCCAGCAGTTTCGCCCCGCTTAATGAAAAACTGTTTTTT.